The 9 T cell receptor beta chains below come from one sample, sequenced in a study of identical twins. One entry per CDR3 protein, called by TCRdb with MiXCR from the 5' RACE reads. The sample holds about 530,000 distinct CDR3 sequences; nearly 15% are singletons and the top ten take roughly 0.42%. These data were also reused for a study on yellow fever vaccine responses in identical twins.

Sequencing input: CD4+ T cells sorted from blood. Every receptor here comes from a woman in her late teens or twenties in good health.

The chain combines TRBV28 with TRBJ1-4; D gene unclear. Germline lookup yields CDR1 MDHEN and CDR2 SYDVKM. The CDR3 is 13 amino acids. V was cut by 10 bases and J by 8 bases, with 17 bases left in between. CDR3 nucleotides: TGTGCCACCCACGTGTCGGGAGGAGAAAAACTGTTTTTT. It yields the protein CATHVSGGEKLFF.

The chain employs TRBV3-1 and TRBJ2-6; D perhaps matches TRBD1 (7 bases). CDR3 size: 16 residues. Trimming pared 2 bases from V and 4 bases from J, leaving 12 bases between. CDR1 LGHDT and CDR2 YNNKEL come from the germline V gene (reference sequence). CDR3 sequence reads: CASSQIRGEGANVLTF. The CDR3 DNA reads TGTGCCAGCAGCCAAATCAGGGGGGAAGGGGCCAACGTCCTGACTTTC.

This chain links TRBV6-1 with TRBJ2-7; a weak D match, TRBD2 (7 bases). Trimming left V 8 bases short and J 3 bases short, with 14 bases between. The CDR3 sequence is 13 residues long. Germline V lookup: CDR1 MNHNS, CDR2 SASEGT. CDR3 in DNA: TGTGCCAGCGGAGGGGGGGGGCGCTACGAGCAGTACGTC. Protein product: CASGGGGRYEQYV.

This clonotype came up a few times. The chain joins TRBV24-1 to TRBJ2-1; a possible D gene is TRBD2 (5 bases). CDR3 length: 14 residues. Between the trimmed V and J ends, which lost 1 base and 8 bases, there was a span of 11 bases. The germline V gene has CDR1 KGHDR and CDR2 SFDVKD. The CDR3, as DNA: TGTGCCACCAGTGATTTCCAACAAGCGGATGAGCAGTTCTTC. It encodes CATSDFQQADEQFF.

This clonotype appeared a few times. The chain recombines TRBV12-3 or TRBV12-4 with TRBJ1-5; D perhaps matches TRBD1 (5 bases). The V gene lost 5 bases and the J gene lost 2 bases, with 16 bases spanning the gap. This CDR3 spans 16 amino acids. In nucleotides, the CDR3 is TGTGCCAGCAGTAGAAGACCCCTGGGGCGCAATCAGCCCCAGCATTTT. Translating it yields CASSRRPLGRNQPQHF.

The chain combines TRBV12-3 or TRBV12-4 with TRBJ2-1, with a tentative D call TRBD2 (7 bases). There are 15 residues in the CDR3. V lost 4 bases to trimming and J lost 3 bases, with 13 bases between them. Here the CDR3 reads CASSYRGANYNEQFF. CDR3 nucleotide sequence: TGTGCCAGCAGTTATCGGGGGGCAAACTACAATGAGCAGTTCTTC.

This clonotype was observed a few times. This chain connects TRBV5-1 to TRBJ2-1; 7 nucleotides align to TRBD2. Germline loops: CDR1 SGHRS, CDR2 YFSETQ. The junction had 6 bases not matched to a gene; V was cut back by 1 base and J by 5 bases. The CDR3 has 15 amino acids. The CDR3, as DNA: TGCGCCAGCAGCTTGATACTAGCGAGTCACAATGAGCAGTTCTTC. Its protein product is CASSLILASHNEQFF.

The V gene is TRBV10-2, the J gene TRBJ2-3; D might be TRBD2 (5 bases). Trimming stripped 7 bases from V and 5 bases from J, with 19 bases between. Germline assignment: CDR1 WSHSY and CDR2 SAAADI. The CDR3 spans 15 residues. Written as DNA, the CDR3 is TGCGCCAGCACCGAGGGATGGCGGAACGAAGATACGCAGTATTTT. Protein: CASTEGWRNEDTQYF.

There are many counts of this clonotype. This CDR3 is CASSLAGTSGGNEQFF. CDR3 DNA sequence: TGTGCCAGCAGCTTAGCGGGGACTAGCGGGGGGAATGAGCAGTTCTTC. The chain employs TRBV11-2 and TRBJ2-1, with TRBD2 matching 15 bases. Trimming removed 1 base from V and 7 bases from J; junction bases left unmatched: 2. This CDR3 has 16 residues. Germline assignment: CDR1 SGHAT and CDR2 FQNNGV.